This T cell receptor beta chain was retrieved from a study of blood T cells in healthy people across ages. Study results and limitations: Naive and antigen-experienced cells were not separated, limiting conclusive comparison.

Trimming removed 4 bases from V and 0 bases from J, with 10 bases in between. Germline lookup yields CDR1 SGHTA and CDR2 FQGNSA. The CDR3 totals 15 residues. A few counts support this clonotype. What it binds is unknown. The second PCR ran roughly 7 to 12 cycles with a sample-barcoded 5' primer and J-beta primers. Each CDR3 protein is one row after TCRdb ran MiXCR on the 5' RACE reads. The sample contains roughly 930,000 distinct CDR3 sequences, about 44% of which appear only once. V is TRBV7-2 and J is TRBJ1-3; TRBD1 might be the D (5 bases). Sequenced: blood. This TCR came from a man aged 30 to 39 in good health. CDR3 loop: CASSWDGTSGNTIYF. The CDR3 DNA follows: TGTGCCAGCAGCTGGGACGGAACCTCTGGAAACACCATATATTTT.